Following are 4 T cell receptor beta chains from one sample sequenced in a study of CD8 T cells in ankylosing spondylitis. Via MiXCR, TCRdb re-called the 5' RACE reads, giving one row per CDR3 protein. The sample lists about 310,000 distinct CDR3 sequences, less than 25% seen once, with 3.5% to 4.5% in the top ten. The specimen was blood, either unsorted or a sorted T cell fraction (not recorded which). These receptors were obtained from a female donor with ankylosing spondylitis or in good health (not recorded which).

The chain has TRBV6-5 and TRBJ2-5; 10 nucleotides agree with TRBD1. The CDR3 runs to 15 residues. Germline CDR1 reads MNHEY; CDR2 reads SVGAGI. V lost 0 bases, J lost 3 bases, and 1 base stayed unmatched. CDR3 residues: CASSYSGTGEETQYF. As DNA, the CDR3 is TGTGCCAGCAGTTACTCCGGGACAGGGGAAGAGACCCAGTACTTC.

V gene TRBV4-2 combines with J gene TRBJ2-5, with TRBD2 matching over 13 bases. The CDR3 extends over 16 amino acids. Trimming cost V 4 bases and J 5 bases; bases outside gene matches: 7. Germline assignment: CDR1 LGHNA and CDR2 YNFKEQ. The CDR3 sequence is CASSRGLAGVLETQYF. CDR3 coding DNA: TGTGCCAGCAGCCGCGGACTAGCGGGAGTCTTGGAGACCCAGTACTTC.

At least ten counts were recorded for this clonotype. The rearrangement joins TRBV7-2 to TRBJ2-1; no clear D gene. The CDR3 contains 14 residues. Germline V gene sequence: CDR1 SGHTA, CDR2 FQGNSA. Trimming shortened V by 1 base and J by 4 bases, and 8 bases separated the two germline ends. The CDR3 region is CASSLGRIYNEQFF. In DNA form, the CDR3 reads TGTGCCAGCAGCTTAGGCAGGATATACAATGAGCAGTTCTTC.

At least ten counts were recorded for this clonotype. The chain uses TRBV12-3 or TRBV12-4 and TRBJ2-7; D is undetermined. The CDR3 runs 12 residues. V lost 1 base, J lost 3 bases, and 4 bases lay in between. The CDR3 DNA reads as TGTGCCAGCAGTTTAGGCAGCTACGAGCAGTACTTC. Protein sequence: CASSLGSYEQYF.